These T cell receptor beta chains were read from a single sample in a study of T cell responses to AZD1222 COVID-19 vaccine. This table comes from immunoSEQ multiplex PCR, and its TCRdb copy is limited to in-frame clones, with some not included. Of about 79,000 clones in the sample, around 84% were seen once. The specimen comprised peripheral blood, sampled on day 0 of AZD1222 vaccination. The receptors derive from an adult in good health. Both conserved end residues are part of each CDR3. A D gene is named only where the DNA matches it firmly. Clone size is given for some rows only: seen once, a few or many times, or a class if the clone is expanded.

>TRBV2|.|TRBJ1-2|TRBD1
CASSRGGTAEGNYGYTF
TGTGCCAGCAGCCGGGGGGGGACAGCCGAAGGAAACTATGGCTACACCTTC
>TRBV9|.|TRBJ1-2|.
CASSVDTGHGYTF
TGTGCCAGCAGCGTAGATACAGGGCATGGCTACACCTTC
>TRBV5-4|.|TRBJ1-5|.
CASSSQGMSNQPQHF
TGTGCCAGCAGCTCGCAGGGGATGAGCAATCAGCCCCAGCATTTT
>TRBV6-2/TRBV6-3|.|TRBJ2-1|.
CASSYRDPHYNEQFF
TGTGCCAGCAGTTACCGGGACCCCCACTACAATGAGCAGTTCTTC
>TRBV19|.|TRBJ1-2|.
CASSIGLQGGGYTF
TGTGCCAGTAGTATCGGACTACAGGGCGGGGGCTACACCTTC
>TRBV24-1|.|TRBJ2-3|TRBD1
CATSDFGTEDTDTQYF
TGTGCCACCAGTGATTTTGGGACAGAAGACACAGATACGCAGTATTTT
>TRBV6-2/TRBV6-3|.|TRBJ2-7|.
CASSPTVTSYEQYF
TGTGCCAGCAGTCCGACAGTGACCTCCTACGAGCAGTACTTC
>TRBV11-2|few|TRBJ1-2|TRBD1
CASSPRQGPGYTF
TGTGCCAGCAGCCCCCGACAGGGACCTGGCTACACCTTC
>TRBV6-1|once|TRBJ1-2|TRBD1
CASSAPRTGEDYGYTF
TGTGCCAGCAGTGCACCCCGGACAGGGGAAGACTATGGCTACACCTTC
>TRBV6-5|.|TRBJ1-1|.
CASSYEDVRNTEAFF
TGTGCCAGCAGTTATGAAGATGTCCGGAACACTGAAGCTTTCTTT
>TRBV7-9|.|TRBJ1-1|.
CASRLQGNTEAFF
TGTGCCAGCAGACTACAGGGGAACACTGAAGCTTTCTTT
>TRBV2|few|TRBJ1-1|.
CASSSGITVNTEAFF
TGTGCCAGCAGTTCGGGCATAACGGTGAACACTGAAGCTTTCTTT
>TRBV7-9|.|TRBJ1-1|TRBD1
CASSLDSPAPQGAEAFF
TGTGCCAGCAGCTTAGATTCTCCCGCTCCCCAGGGGGCTGAAGCTTTCTTT
>TRBV12-3/TRBV12-4|once|TRBJ2-2|.
CASSLVVGGELFF
TGTGCCAGCAGTTTAGTGGTGGGGGGGGAGCTGTTTTTT